A single sample is the source of the 2 T cell receptor beta chains below, sequenced in a study of beta chain features in type 1 diabetes. Reverse transcribing all isolated RNA meant expressed TCRB transcripts were sequenced. Here immunoSEQ multiplex PCR was the method, and the copy in TCRdb shows in-frame clones only, minus some. The sample gives 350,000 or so clones, about 18% of which show up once; approximately 0.046% is in the top ten. Sequencing input: naive CD4+ T cells from blood. Receptors originate from a young woman in good health.

The rearrangement links TRBV18 to TRBJ1-2; 8 positions match TRBD1. The trim removed 6 bases at V and 4 bases at J, leaving 19 bases unmatched. This CDR3 spans 18 amino acids. Germline assignment: CDR1 KGHSH and CDR2 LQKENI. CDR3 sequence: CASSRTQGALIRFYGYTF. The DNA for the CDR3 is TGTGCCAGCTCGCGAACCCAGGGGGCGCTTATAAGGTTCTATGGCTACACCTTC.

The CDR3: CASSGTGGATEAFF. CDR3 in DNA: TGTGCCAGCAGCGGGACAGGGGGAGCCACTGAAGCTTTCTTT. The rearrangement links TRBV9 to TRBJ1-1, with 10 nucleotides matching TRBD1. J lost 4 bases, V lost 3 bases, and 3 bases had no gene match. The CDR3 contains 14 residues. Looked up from germline, CDR1 is SGDLS and CDR2 is YYNGEE.